Listed here are 5 T cell receptor beta chains from one sample, sequenced in a study of early T cells in non-severe SARS-CoV-2 infection. TCRdb re-called the 5' RACE reads with MiXCR, one entry per CDR3 protein. Here the sample spans 45,000 to 70,000 distinct CDR3 sequences, under 7.5% being singletons. The sample comprised whole blood. These receptors all stem from an adult who was a healthcare worker with PCR-confirmed SARS-CoV-2 infection or an uninfected control (not recorded which).

This clonotype ranks as medium-sized. V is TRBV4-3 and J is TRBJ2-6; D is uncertain. Trimming removed 3 bases at V and 0 bases at J, with 9 bases between. Germline values: CDR1 LGHNA, CDR2 YSLEER. CDR3 length: 16 residues. In DNA form, the CDR3 reads TGCGCCAGCAGCCACTCGGTGGGCTCTGGGGCCAACGTCCTGACTTTC. Its protein product is CASSHSVGSGANVLTF.

This clonotype was picked up many times. The chain recombines TRBV10-2 with TRBJ2-1; 10 nucleotides align to TRBD1. V dropped 6 bases and J dropped 2; count of bases not matched to a gene: 4. The germline V gene encodes CDR1 WSHSY and CDR2 SAAADI. The CDR3 totals 15 residues. The CDR3 DNA follows: TGCGCCAGCAGCGAAGGGACAGGGGCCTACAATGAGCAGTTCTTC. Its translation is CASSEGTGAYNEQFF.

V and J are TRBV18 and TRBJ2-3, with TRBD2 as a possible D gene (6 bases). CDR3 length: 15 amino acids. Germline V gene sequence: CDR1 KGHSH, CDR2 LQKENI. V gave up 2 bases and J gave up 1 base, with 10 bases separating them. As DNA, the CDR3 is TGTGCCAGCTCACCAGCCACGGGGGGCACAGATACGCAGTATTTT. It translates to CASSPATGGTDTQYF.

The chain is built from TRBV7-2 and TRBJ2-7, with a tentative D call TRBD1 (6 bases). Trimming shortened V by 3 bases and J by 1 base, and 10 bases separated the two germline ends. This CDR3 region has 14 residues. Germline-derived CDR1 and CDR2 are SGHTA and FQGNSA. CDR3 nucleotide sequence: TGTGCCAGCAGCTTCGGACAGCCGTCCTACGAGCAGTACTTC. Translating gives CASSFGQPSYEQYF.

There are many counts of this clonotype. This chain uses TRBV29-1 with TRBJ2-7, with D perhaps TRBD1 (6 bases). The CDR3 is made up of 14 amino acids. Germline V lookup: CDR1 SQVTM, CDR2 ANQGSEA. V lost 6 bases and J lost 4, with 19 bases in between. The CDR3 sequence is CSVPPGTPGYEQYF. The CDR3 DNA is TGCAGCGTCCCCCCCGGGACACCCGGATACGAGCAGTACTTC.